This TCR beta chain is drawn from a study of long-term antiretroviral therapy in people with HIV. The study, taken as a whole, reports: Upon ART, diversity increased but remained lower than transplant donor controls.

Points on this clone: Its target is not known.

Survey-level resolution applied to immunoSEQ assay v3.0. Some clones are missing from TCRdb's copy, which holds only in-frame ones; the method was immunoSEQ multiplex PCR. This table has about 34,000 clones, around 75% appearing once. Looked up from germline, CDR1 is SGHRS and CDR2 is YFSETQ. The germline V and J ends were trimmed by 0 bases and 8 bases, with 15 bases remaining between them. The CDR3 extends over 15 amino acids. J is TRBJ2-1 and V is TRBV5-1; D possibly corresponds to TRBD2 (5 bases). This TCR came from a man between 18 and 35 years old with HIV. This specimen was unsorted PBMCs, taken 1.9 years after starting antiretroviral therapy. CDR3 sequence reads: CASSLARGSTDEQFF. The DNA for the CDR3 is TGCGCCAGCAGCTTGGCACGGGGTTCTACCGATGAGCAGTTCTTC.